Listed here is a single T cell receptor beta chain. The sample is drawn from a study of graft-versus-host responses after intestinal transplantation. Across the study: The study gave all recipients anti-thymocyte globulin induction, then tacrolimus and steroids for 2 to 3 years.

Using immunoSEQ multiplex PCR, the repertoire was profiled, and TCRdb retains in-frame clones only, with some absent. Among 15,000 to 20,000 clones listed, about nine tenths were seen once. This CDR3 spans 16 amino acids. V shed 4 bases and J shed 3 bases, with 20 bases lying between them. Germline V lookup: CDR1 SGHRS, CDR2 YFSETQ. V usage is TRBV5-1 and J usage is TRBJ2-7; D possibly uses TRBD1 or TRBD2 (6 bases each). The source was PBMCs, collected 357 days after transplant. The receptor's source is a human patient who received an intestinal transplant, so some T cells may come from the graft donor. Written as DNA, the CDR3 is TGCGCCAGCAGCCCGTGGGGGGCAGGATTGAGCTACGAGCAGTACTTC. Translating it yields CASSPWGAGLSYEQYF.